Each of the 28 T cell receptor beta chains below was sequenced from the same sample in a study of control samples from healthy donors and cancer patients. Using immunoSEQ multiplex PCR, the repertoire was profiled, and TCRdb retains in-frame clones only, with some absent. The sample lists fewer than 300,000 clones; over 70% were seen once. The specimen was PBMCs. Every receptor here comes from an older woman with lung cancer.

The chain joins TRBV30 to TRBJ1-5, with D maybe TRBD1 (5 bases). The V end was cut by 1 base, the J end by 8 bases, with 12 bases between. Looked up from germline, CDR1 is GTSNPN and CDR2 is SVGIG (reference sequence). The CDR3 is 13 amino acids. The CDR3 DNA follows: TGTGCCTGGAGTGCTGGGATCAGGGAGCCCCAGCATTTT. It is translated as CAWSAGIREPQHF.

The chain links TRBV3-1 (or the pseudogene TRBV3-2) to TRBJ1-2; no reliable D call. This CDR3 is built from 15 residues. CDR1 and CDR2 from the germline V gene are LGHDT and YNNKEL (reference sequence). Trimming stripped 2 bases from V and 3 bases from J, with 13 bases between. The CDR3: CASSQPSVADYGYTF. The CDR3 DNA follows: TGTGCCAGCAGCCAACCATCGGTGGCGGACTATGGCTACACCTTC.

The chain joins TRBV12-1 to TRBJ2-2. TRBV12-1 is described as a pseudogene. The CDR3 runs to 12 residues. CDR3 amino acids: CASSVPTGELFF. The CDR3 DNA reads as TGTGCCAGCAGTGTTCCCACCGGGGAGCTGTTTTTT.

This clone was observed a single time. V is TRBV5-1 and J is TRBJ2-5; 12 bases are a match to TRBD2. Trimming removed 3 bases from V and 2 bases from J; junction bases left unmatched: 5. Germline values: CDR1 SGHRS, CDR2 YFSETQ. The CDR3 sequence is 16 residues long. The CDR3 spells CASSSGLAGSQETQYF. The DNA of the CDR3 is TGCGCCAGCAGCTCTGGACTAGCGGGGTCACAAGAGACCCAGTACTTC.

This clone has just one count. The rearrangement joins TRBV28 to TRBJ1-4; weak D call: TRBD1 (5 bases). Per the germline V gene, CDR1 is MDHEN and CDR2 is SYDVKM. The ends were cut back, 5 bases at V and 4 bases at J, with 23 bases in the middle. The CDR3 loop spans 18 amino acids. The CDR3 reads CASSQVGGRGLLNEKLFF. CDR3 nucleotide sequence: TGTGCCAGCAGTCAAGTGGGCGGAAGGGGACTCCTTAATGAAAAACTGTTTTTT.

J is TRBJ2-2 and V is TRBV12-3 or TRBV12-4, with 7 bases that match TRBD2. With 5 bases clipped from V and 5 bases from J, the junction kept 2 bases outside the gene matches. The CDR3 runs 13 residues. In DNA, the CDR3 is TGTGCCAGCAGTCGGGACTATACCGGGGAGCTGTTTTTT. Amino acids: CASSRDYTGELFF.

The CDR3 loop reads CASSYKPPGGGYGYTF. The CDR3 region has the DNA TGTGCCAGCAGTTACAAGCCCCCAGGGGGCGGCTATGGCTACACCTTC. V and J are TRBV6-5 and TRBJ1-2, with 8 bases fitting TRBD1. The germline V gene has CDR1 MNHEY and CDR2 SVGAGI. V lost 2 bases to trimming and J lost 4 bases; unmatched junction nucleotides: 9. This CDR3 is 16 amino acids long.

V usage is TRBV9 and J usage is TRBJ1-2; D is perhaps TRBD1 (5 bases). V was shortened by 4 bases and J by 8 bases, with 21 bases between the two germline ends. From germline, CDR1 is SGDLS and CDR2 YYNGEE. CDR3 size: 15 residues. CDR3 DNA: TGTGCCAGCAGCATAATGACCGGGGCCCACGAGGGCTACACCTTC. It yields the protein CASSIMTGAHEGYTF.

This sequence joins TRBV27 and TRBJ2-3; tentative D call: TRBD2 (5 bases). V was pared by 6 bases and J by 1 base, with 11 bases between. Germline CDR1 and CDR2: MNHEY and SMNVEV (reference sequence). CDR3 length: 14 amino acids. The DNA for the CDR3 is TGTGCCAGCAGGGTCGCGGGCCGCACAGATACGCAGTATTTT. This translates into CASRVAGRTDTQYF.

The V call is TRBV10-3, the J call TRBJ2-7; 10 bases are a match to TRBD2. CDR1 and CDR2 (germline): ENHRY, SYGVKD. Trimming cost V 10 bases and J 1 base; bases outside gene matches: 10. The CDR3 spans 15 residues. The CDR3 region has the DNA TGTGCCACCGGTCCGGGACTAGCGATTTCCTACGAGCAGTACTTC. The encoded protein is CATGPGLAISYEQYF.

The chain uses TRBV9 and TRBJ2-2; no firm D call. Germline loops: CDR1 SGDLS, CDR2 YYNGEE. The CDR3 is 13 amino acids. V dropped 7 bases and J dropped 3 bases, with 10 bases sitting between them. CDR3 in DNA: TGTGCCAGCGGCCGCCCGGACACCGGGGAGCTGTTTTTT. Translating it yields CASGRPDTGELFF.

The CDR3 sequence is CAWSHRGSSDNEQFF. The CDR3 coding sequence is TGTGCCTGGAGCCACAGGGGCTCAAGCGACAATGAGCAGTTCTTC. V gene TRBV30 combines with J gene TRBJ2-1, with 7 bases lining up with TRBD1. CDR3 length: 15 amino acids. In germline, CDR1 is GTSNPN, CDR2 SVGIG (reference sequence). V gave up 3 bases and J gave up 5 bases; unmatched junction bases: 10. Filled out from reference TRBV30 and TRBJ2-1, the complete variable domain reads SQTIHQWPATLVQPVGSPLSLECTVEGTSNPNLYWYRQAAGRGLQLLFYSVGIGQISSEVPQNLSASRPQDRQFILSSKKLLLSDSGFYLCAWSHRGSSDNEQFFGPGTRLTVL.

The gene calls are TRBV28 and TRBJ1-2; TRBD1 might be the D (6 bases). Trimming took off 2 bases at V and 4 bases at J, with 14 bases between the two ends. This CDR3 region has 15 residues. Per germline, CDR1 MDHEN and CDR2 SYDVKM. This CDR3 is CASSLAGGQIYGYTF. DNA of the CDR3: TGTGCCAGCAGTTTAGCGGGCGGACAGATCTATGGCTACACCTTC.

This clone has only a few counts. V and J are TRBV29-1 and TRBJ1-3; no definite D call. Germline CDR1 is SQVTM and CDR2 is ANQGSEA. Trimming cost V 6 bases and J 0 bases, with 6 bases left between them. This CDR3 region has 12 residues. The CDR3 region is CSVESSGNTIYF. The CDR3 coding sequence is TGCAGCGTCGAGAGCTCTGGAAACACCATATATTTT. Together with reference TRBV29-1 and TRBJ1-3, the CDR3 gives the full variable domain: SAVISQKPSRDICQRGTSLTIQCQVDSQVTMMFWYRQQPGQSLTLIATANQGSEATYESGFVIDKFPISRPNLTFSTLTVSNMSPEDSSIYLCSVESSGNTIYFGEGSWLTVV.

In its sample, this clone was seen once. The chain couples TRBV7-9 to TRBJ1-4; 7 positions agree with TRBD1. Germline lookup yields CDR1 SEHNR and CDR2 FQNEAQ (reference sequence). The CDR3 runs to 15 residues. The V and J ends lost 5 bases and 0 bases, in that order; junction bases with no gene match: 3. CDR3: CASSAQGATNEKLFF. DNA of the CDR3: TGTGCCAGCAGCGCCCAGGGGGCAACTAATGAAAAACTGTTTTTT.

The V gene is TRBV29-1, the J gene TRBJ2-7; perhaps TRBD1 as D (6 bases). V was cut by 6 bases and J by 3 bases, with 18 bases left in between. The CDR3 runs to 14 residues. Germline assignment: CDR1 SQVTM and CDR2 ANQGSEA. Written as DNA, the CDR3 is TGCAGCGTCAGGCAAAGGGACAACAACTACGAGCAGTACTTC. It translates to CSVRQRDNNYEQYF.

The V gene is TRBV3-1 (or the pseudogene TRBV3-2), the J gene TRBJ1-5; no definite D call. Germline values: CDR1 LGHDT, CDR2 YNNKEL (reference sequence). The germline V and J ends were trimmed by 0 bases and 6 bases, with 12 bases remaining between them. The CDR3 consists of 15 residues. The CDR3 sequence: CASSQDLAGSQPQHF. The CDR3 DNA is TGTGCCAGCAGCCAAGATTTAGCGGGGAGTCAGCCCCAGCATTTT.

The chain couples TRBV30 to TRBJ1-3; D may be TRBD1 (6 bases). The CDR3 contains 12 residues. V lost 2 bases and J 8 bases, leaving 10 bases between the germline ends. Germline values: CDR1 GTSNPN, CDR2 SVGIG (reference sequence). The CDR3 loop is CAWSRGAHTIYF. The CDR3 bases are TGTGCCTGGAGTCGGGGGGCTCACACCATATATTTT.

This clone was recorded a few times. V usage is TRBV5-1 and J usage is TRBJ1-1, with TRBD1 identical over 9 bases. Germline values: CDR1 SGHRS, CDR2 YFSETQ. V shed 3 bases, J shed 6 bases, and the junction held 6 bases outside the gene matches. The CDR3 length is 14 residues. DNA of the CDR3: TGCGCCAGCAGCTCTGGACAGGGGAGGGCTGAAGCTTTCTTT. This codes for CASSSGQGRAEAFF.

The V call is TRBV7-8, the J call TRBJ1-2; D is unclear. Trimming removed 4 bases from V and 1 base from J, with 10 bases in between. CDR1 and CDR2 (germline): SGHVS, FQNEAQ. The CDR3 loop spans 14 amino acids. In DNA, the CDR3 is TGTGCCAGCAGCTCCCGGCGGGATAACTATGGCTACACCTTC. Protein: CASSSRRDNYGYTF. Full variable domain (missing parts from reference TRBV7-8 and TRBJ1-2): GAGVSQSPRYKVAKRGQDVALRCDPISGHVSLFWYQQALGQGPEFLTYFQNEAQLDKSGLPSDRFFAERPEGSVSTLKIQRTQQEDSAVYLCASSSRRDNYGYTFGSGTRLTVV.

This chain connects TRBV12-3 or TRBV12-4 to TRBJ1-1, with D uncertain. CDR3 length equals 10 residues. The V end was cut by 10 bases, the J end by 8 bases, with 11 bases between. The CDR3 sequence is CATSPDEAFF. The CDR3 DNA is TGTGCCACCTCCCCTGACGAAGCTTTCTTT.

This clone came up a few times. The chain links TRBV5-6 to TRBJ2-7; D unclear. Trimming removed 2 bases from V and 2 bases from J, with 8 bases in between. This CDR3 is 13 amino acids long. Per the germline V gene, CDR1 is SGHDT and CDR2 is YYEEEE. The DNA for the CDR3 is TGTGCCAGCAGCTTTCTGGGTACCTACGAGCAGTACTTC. Translation: CASSFLGTYEQYF. The whole variable domain, remainder taken from reference TRBV5-6 and TRBJ2-7, is DAGVTQSPTHLIKTRGQQVTLRCSPKSGHDTVSWYQQALGQGPQFIFQYYEEEERQRGNFPDRFSGHQFPNYSSELNVNALLLGDSALYLCASSFLGTYEQYFGPGTRLTVT.

The chain has TRBV6-5 and TRBJ2-7; D is uncertain. Germline V gene data show CDR1 as MNHEY and CDR2 as SVGAGI. The V end was cut by 1 base, the J end by 11 bases, with 9 bases between. This CDR3 spans 11 amino acids. The CDR3 region is CASSYFGREYF. The CDR3 DNA sequence: TGTGCCAGCAGTTACTTTGGCAGAGAGTACTTC.

The chain combines TRBV5-1 with TRBJ2-7; D not certain. The CDR3 runs to 14 residues. Trimming took off 0 bases at V and 6 bases at J, with 13 bases between the two ends. The germline CDR1 and CDR2 sequences are SGHRS and YFSETQ. CDR3 loop: CASSLGATPGEQYF. CDR3 coding DNA: TGCGCCAGCAGCTTGGGAGCGACACCGGGCGAGCAGTACTTC.

V is TRBV7-6 and J is TRBJ1-2; no firm D call. CDR1 SGHVS and CDR2 FNYEAQ come from the germline V gene. The CDR3 extends over 18 amino acids. V was cut by 2 bases and J by 4 bases, with 23 bases left in between. CDR3 coding DNA: TGTGCCAGCAGCTTATCTCCAACGTCGACGGGGTCCGTCTATGGCTACACCTTC. It specifies CASSLSPTSTGSVYGYTF.

This chain connects TRBV6-5 to TRBJ2-3; D possibly corresponds to TRBD2 (6 bases). V was pared by 3 bases and J by 1 base, with 11 bases between. CDR3 length: 15 residues. Per the germline V gene, CDR1 is MNHEY and CDR2 is SVGAGI. The CDR3 loop reads CASSYWGDRTDTQYF. DNA for the CDR3: TGTGCCAGCAGTTATTGGGGGGACCGCACAGATACGCAGTATTTT.

The chain has TRBV6-5 and TRBJ1-2, with D possibly being TRBD1 (6 bases). Germline CDR1 reads MNHEY; CDR2 reads SVGAGI. Trimming left V 5 bases short and J 7 bases short, with 14 bases between. CDR3 size: 13 residues. CDR3 residues: CASSTQQGGGYTF. The CDR3 DNA is TGTGCCAGCAGTACGCAACAGGGAGGTGGCTACACCTTC.

The CDR3 bases are TGTGCCAGCAGTATCGGGACAGGGTATCCCGGGGAGCTGTTTTTT. Its protein product is CASSIGTGYPGELFF. The chain uses TRBV6-5 and TRBJ2-2, with TRBD1 matching over 9 bases. V trimming: 5 bases; J trimming: 6 bases; junction bases outside the gene matches: 7. CDR1 MNHEY and CDR2 SVGAGI come from the germline V gene. The CDR3 runs to 15 residues.